The clone carrying this TCR beta chain showed up just a few times. Its antigen is not known. The genes and germline here are from mouse. The observed sequence ends 4 residues before the CDR3 terminus, with the missing tail filled in from the germline J gene. The pooled cutaneous lymph node cells were sorted using several markers (CD4, CD8alpha, NKG2D, NKG2ACE and others). This specimen belongs to a study of CD8+ T cells in alopecia areata. Background on the study: Female C3H/HeJ mice aged roughly 6-11 weeks received skin from approximately 6-13-month-old C3H/HeJ donors with spontaneous alopecia. Findings of the study overall: Mouse data revealed clearer TCR sharing than patient data did, a gap possibly tied to HLA.

The CDR3 totals 13 residues. V trimming: 4 bases; J trimming: 3 bases; junction bases outside the gene matches: 1. CDR1 is NNHNN and CDR2 is SYGAGS in the germline V gene (reference sequence). Sequencing templates came from extracted RNA that was reverse transcribed into cDNA. Produced via immunoSEQ multiplex PCR; TCRdb's table is partial and in-frame only. The sample shows 270,000 or so clones, none of them appearing just once. The V gene is TRBV13-2, the J gene TRBJ2-7; 10 bases align to TRBD2. The specimen was CD4+ T cells sorted from a lymph node. The TCR was taken from a C3H/HeJ mouse with alopecia areata. The MHC haplotype of this mouse line is H2-k. The CDR3 here is CASGLGGLYEQYF. The CDR3 DNA, read in part, is TGTGCCAGCGGTCTGGGGGGGCTCTAT.